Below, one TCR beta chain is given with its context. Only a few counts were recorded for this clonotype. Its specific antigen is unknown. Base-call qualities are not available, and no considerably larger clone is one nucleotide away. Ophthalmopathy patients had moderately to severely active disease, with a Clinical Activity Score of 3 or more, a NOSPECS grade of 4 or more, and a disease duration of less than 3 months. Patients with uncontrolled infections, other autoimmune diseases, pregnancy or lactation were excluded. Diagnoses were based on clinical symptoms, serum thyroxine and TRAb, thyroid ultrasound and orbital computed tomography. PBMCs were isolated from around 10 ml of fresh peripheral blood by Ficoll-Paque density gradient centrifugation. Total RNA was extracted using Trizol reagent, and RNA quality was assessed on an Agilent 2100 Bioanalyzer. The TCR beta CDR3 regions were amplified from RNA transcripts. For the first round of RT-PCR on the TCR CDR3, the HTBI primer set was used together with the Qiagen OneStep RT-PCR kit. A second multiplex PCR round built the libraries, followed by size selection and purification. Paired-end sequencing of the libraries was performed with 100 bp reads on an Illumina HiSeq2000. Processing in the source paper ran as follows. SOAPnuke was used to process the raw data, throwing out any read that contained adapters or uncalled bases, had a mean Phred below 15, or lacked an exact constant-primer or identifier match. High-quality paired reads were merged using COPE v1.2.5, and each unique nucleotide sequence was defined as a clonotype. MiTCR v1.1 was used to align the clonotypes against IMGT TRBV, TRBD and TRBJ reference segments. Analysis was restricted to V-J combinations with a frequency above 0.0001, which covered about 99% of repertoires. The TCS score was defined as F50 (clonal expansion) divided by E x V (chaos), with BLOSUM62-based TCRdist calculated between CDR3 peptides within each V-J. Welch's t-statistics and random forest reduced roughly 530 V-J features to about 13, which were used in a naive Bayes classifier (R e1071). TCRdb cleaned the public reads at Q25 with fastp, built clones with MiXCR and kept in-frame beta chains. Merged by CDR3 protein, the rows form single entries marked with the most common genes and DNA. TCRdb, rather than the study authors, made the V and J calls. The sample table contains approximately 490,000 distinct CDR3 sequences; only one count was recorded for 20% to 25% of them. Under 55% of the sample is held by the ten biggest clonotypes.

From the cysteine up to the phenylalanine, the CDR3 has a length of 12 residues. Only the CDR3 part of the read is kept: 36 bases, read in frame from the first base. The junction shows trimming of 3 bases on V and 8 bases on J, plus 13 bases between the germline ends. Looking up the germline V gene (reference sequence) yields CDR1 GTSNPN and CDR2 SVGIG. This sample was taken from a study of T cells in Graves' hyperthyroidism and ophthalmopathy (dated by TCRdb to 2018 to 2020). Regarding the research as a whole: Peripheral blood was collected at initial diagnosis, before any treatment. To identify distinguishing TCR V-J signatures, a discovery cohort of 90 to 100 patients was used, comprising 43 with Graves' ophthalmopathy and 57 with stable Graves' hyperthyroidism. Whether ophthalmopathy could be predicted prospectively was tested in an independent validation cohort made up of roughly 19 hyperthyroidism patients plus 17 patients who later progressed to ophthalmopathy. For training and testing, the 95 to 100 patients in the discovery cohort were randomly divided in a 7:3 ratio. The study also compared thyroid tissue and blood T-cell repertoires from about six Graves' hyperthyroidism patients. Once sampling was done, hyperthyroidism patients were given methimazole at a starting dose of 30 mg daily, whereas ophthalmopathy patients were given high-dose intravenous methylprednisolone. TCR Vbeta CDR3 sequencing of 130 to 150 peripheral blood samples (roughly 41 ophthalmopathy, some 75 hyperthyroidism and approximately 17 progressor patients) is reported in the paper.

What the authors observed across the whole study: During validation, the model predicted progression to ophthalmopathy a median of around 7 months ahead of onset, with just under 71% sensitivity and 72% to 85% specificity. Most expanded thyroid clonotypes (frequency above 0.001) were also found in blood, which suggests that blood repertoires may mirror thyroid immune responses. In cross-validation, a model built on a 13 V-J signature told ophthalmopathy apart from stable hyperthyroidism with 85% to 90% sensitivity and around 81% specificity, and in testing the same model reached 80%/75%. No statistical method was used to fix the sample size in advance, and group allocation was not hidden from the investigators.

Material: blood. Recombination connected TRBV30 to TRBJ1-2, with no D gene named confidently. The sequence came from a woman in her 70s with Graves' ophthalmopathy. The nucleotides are TGTGCCTGGAGGGTATTCTCTAGCGGCTACACCTTC. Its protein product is CAWRVFSSGYTF.